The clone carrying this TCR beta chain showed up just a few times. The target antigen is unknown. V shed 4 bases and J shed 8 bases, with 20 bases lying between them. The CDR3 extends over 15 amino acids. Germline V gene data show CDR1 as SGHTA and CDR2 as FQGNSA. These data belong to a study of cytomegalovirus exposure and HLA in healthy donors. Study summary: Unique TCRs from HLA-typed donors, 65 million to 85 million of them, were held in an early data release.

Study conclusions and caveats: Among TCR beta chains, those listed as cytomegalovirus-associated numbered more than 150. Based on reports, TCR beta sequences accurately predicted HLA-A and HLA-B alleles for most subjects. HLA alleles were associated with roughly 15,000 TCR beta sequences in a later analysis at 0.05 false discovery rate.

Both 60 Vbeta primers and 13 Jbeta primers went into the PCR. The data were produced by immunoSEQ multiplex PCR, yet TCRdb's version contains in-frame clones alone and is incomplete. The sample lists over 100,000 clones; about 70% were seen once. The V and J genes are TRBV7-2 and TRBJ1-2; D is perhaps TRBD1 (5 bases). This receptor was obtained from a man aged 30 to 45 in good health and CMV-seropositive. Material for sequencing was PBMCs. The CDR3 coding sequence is TGTGCCAGCAGCTCCCCGGGACGGGGGATTGGAGGCTACACCTTC. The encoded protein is CASSSPGRGIGGYTF.